These 2 T cell receptor beta chains share one sample of origin, sequenced in a study of radiation and T cells in renal cell carcinoma. Treatment of the sample: treatment-naive control, cytoreductive nephrectomy. Clones were read by immunoSEQ multiplex PCR, and TCRdb kept only the in-frame ones, dropping some. In the table there are some 25,000 clones, 55% to 70% of which are singletons. This material consisted of tumor tissue, taken from a patient whose treatment was nephrectomy without radiotherapy. The receptors originated from a middle-aged man with renal cell carcinoma.

By its share, this clone is large. This chain connects TRBV6-5 to TRBJ2-5, with D possibly being TRBD1 (6 bases). V lost 4 bases, J lost 4 bases, and 13 bases lay in between. This CDR3 comprises 14 residues. The germline V gene encodes CDR1 MNHEY and CDR2 SVGAGI. The CDR3 is CASSSPDSIETQYF. As DNA, the CDR3 is TGTGCCAGCAGTTCCCCGGACAGTATAGAGACCCAGTACTTC.

The CDR3 is CASSPTGEDGYTF. The CDR3 DNA sequence: TGTGCCAGCTCACCTACAGGGGAAGATGGCTACACCTTC. The chain is built from TRBV18 and TRBJ1-2; 7 nucleotides match TRBD1. V was clipped by 3 bases and J by 6 bases; unmatched bases: 4. Germline V gene sequence: CDR1 KGHSH, CDR2 LQKENI. The CDR3 loop spans 13 amino acids.